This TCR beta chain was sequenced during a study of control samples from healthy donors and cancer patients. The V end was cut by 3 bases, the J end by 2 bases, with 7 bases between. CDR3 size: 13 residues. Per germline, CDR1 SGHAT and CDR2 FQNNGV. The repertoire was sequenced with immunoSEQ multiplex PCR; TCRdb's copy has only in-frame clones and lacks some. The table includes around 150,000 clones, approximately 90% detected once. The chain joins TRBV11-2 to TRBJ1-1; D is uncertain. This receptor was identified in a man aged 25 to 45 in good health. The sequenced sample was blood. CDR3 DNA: TGTGCCAGCAGCTTCGGACTTAACACTGAAGCTTTCTTT. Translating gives CASSFGLNTEAFF.